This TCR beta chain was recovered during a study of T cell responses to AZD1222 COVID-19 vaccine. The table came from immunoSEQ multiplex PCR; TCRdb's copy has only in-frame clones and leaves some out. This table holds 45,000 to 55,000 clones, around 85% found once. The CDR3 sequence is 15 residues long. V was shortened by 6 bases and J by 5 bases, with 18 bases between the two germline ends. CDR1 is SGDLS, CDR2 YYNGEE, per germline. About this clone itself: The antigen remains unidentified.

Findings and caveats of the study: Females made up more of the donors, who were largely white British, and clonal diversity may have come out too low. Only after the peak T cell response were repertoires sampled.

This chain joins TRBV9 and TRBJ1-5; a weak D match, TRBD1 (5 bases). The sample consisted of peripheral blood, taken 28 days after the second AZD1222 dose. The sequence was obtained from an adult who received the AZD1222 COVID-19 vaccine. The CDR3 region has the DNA TGTGCCAGCATCATCCTCGGTCTGGGGGATCAGCCCCAGCATTTT. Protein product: CASIILGLGDQPQHF.